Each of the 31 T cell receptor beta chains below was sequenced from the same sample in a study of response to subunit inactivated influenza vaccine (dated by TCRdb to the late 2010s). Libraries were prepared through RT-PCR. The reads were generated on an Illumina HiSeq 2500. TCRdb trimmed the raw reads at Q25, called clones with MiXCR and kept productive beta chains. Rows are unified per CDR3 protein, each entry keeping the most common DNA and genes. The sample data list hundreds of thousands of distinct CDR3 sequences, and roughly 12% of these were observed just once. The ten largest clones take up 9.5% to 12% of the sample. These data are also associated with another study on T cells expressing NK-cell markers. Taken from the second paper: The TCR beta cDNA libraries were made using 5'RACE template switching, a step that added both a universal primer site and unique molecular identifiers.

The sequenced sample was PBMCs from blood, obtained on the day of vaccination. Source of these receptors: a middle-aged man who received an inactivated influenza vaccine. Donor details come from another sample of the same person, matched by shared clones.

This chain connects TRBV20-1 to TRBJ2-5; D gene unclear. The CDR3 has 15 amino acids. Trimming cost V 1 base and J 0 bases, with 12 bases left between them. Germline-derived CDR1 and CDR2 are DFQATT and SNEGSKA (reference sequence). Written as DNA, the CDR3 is TGCAGTGCTAGAGCTCCGGACCAGAACCAAGAGACCCAGTACTTC. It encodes CSARAPDQNQETQYF.

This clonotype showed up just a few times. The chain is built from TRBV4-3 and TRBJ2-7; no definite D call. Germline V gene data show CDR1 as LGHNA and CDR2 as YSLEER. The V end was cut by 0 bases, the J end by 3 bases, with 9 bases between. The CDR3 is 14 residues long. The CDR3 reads CASSQDGSYYEQYF. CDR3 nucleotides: TGCGCCAGCAGCCAAGACGGATCCTACTACGAGCAGTACTTC.

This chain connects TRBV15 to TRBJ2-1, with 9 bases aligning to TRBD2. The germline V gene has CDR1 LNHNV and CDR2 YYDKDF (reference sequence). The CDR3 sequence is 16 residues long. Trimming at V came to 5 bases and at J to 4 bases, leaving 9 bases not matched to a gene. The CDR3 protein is CATSSGGGRGYNEQFF. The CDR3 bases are TGTGCCACCAGCTCTGGGGGCGGGAGGGGGTACAATGAGCAGTTCTTC.

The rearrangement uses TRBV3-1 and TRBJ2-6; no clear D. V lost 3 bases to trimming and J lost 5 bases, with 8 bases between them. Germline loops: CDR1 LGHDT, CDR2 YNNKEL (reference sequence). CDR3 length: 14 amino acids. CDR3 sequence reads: CASSQARRANVLTF. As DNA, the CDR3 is TGTGCCAGCAGCCAGGCTCGTAGGGCCAACGTCCTGACTTTC. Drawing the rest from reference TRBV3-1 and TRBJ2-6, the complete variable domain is DTAVSQTPKYLVTQMGNDKSIKCEQNLGHDTMYWYKQDSKKFLKIMFSYNNKELIINETVPNRFSPKSPDKAHLNLHINSLELGDSAVYFCASSQARRANVLTFGAGSRLTVL.

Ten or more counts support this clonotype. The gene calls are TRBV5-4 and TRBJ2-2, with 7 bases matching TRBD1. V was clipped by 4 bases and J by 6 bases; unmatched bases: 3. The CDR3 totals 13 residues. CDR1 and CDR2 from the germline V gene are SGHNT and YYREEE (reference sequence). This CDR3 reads CASSDQGAGELFF. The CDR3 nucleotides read TGTGCCAGCAGCGACCAGGGGGCCGGGGAGCTGTTTTTT.

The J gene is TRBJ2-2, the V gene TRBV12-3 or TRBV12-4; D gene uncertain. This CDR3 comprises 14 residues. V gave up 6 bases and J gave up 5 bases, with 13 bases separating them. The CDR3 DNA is TGTGCCAGCAGGGTCCCGACGGATACCGGGGAGCTGTTTTTT. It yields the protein CASRVPTDTGELFF.

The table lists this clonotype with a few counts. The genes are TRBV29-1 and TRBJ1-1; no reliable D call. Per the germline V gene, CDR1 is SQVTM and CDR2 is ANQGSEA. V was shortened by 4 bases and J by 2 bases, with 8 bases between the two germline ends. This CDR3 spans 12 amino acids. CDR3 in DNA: TGCAGCGTTGGTGGGGTTAACACTGAAGCTTTCTTT. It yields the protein CSVGGVNTEAFF.

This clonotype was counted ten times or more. The CDR3 DNA reads TGTGCCAGCAGCTCCCTCCTCGGAGGAGGTGAGCAGTTCTTC. As protein: CASSSLLGGGEQFF. V gene TRBV5-4 combines with J gene TRBJ2-1; possible D gene TRBD2, 5 bases. The CDR3 spans 14 residues. Germline CDR1 and CDR2: SGHNT and YYREEE (reference sequence). Trimming removed 3 bases from V and 9 bases from J, with 16 bases in between.

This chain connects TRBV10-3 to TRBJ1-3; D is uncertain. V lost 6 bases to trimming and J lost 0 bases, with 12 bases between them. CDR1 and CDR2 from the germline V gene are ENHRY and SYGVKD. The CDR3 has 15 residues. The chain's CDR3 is CAISLDGNSGNTIYF. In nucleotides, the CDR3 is TGTGCCATCAGCTTGGACGGCAACTCTGGAAACACCATATATTTT.

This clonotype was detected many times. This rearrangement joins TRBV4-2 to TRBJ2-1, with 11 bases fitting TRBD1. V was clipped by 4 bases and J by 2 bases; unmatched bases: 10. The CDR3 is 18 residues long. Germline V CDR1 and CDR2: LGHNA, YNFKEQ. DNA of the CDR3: TGTGCCAGCAGCCCAGGACAGGGGGCTTCGATTACCTACAATGAGCAGTTCTTC. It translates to CASSPGQGASITYNEQFF.

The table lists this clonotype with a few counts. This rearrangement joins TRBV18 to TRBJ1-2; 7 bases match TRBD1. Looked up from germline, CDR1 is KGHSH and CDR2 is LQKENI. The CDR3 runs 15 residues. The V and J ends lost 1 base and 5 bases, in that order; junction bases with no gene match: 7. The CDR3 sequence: CASSPLQGEIYGYTF. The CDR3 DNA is TGTGCCAGCTCACCACTTCAGGGGGAAATTTATGGCTACACCTTC.

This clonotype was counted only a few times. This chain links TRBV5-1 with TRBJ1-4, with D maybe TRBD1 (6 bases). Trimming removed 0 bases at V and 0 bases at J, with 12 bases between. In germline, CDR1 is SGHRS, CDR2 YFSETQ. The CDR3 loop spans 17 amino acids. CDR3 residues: CASSLGWTAPTNEKLFF. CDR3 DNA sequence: TGCGCCAGCAGCTTGGGATGGACAGCCCCAACTAATGAAAAACTGTTTTTT.

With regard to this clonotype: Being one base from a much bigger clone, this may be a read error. For the CDR3, the DNA is TGCGCCAGCAGCCATAGCGGGATCCAAGAGACCCAGTACTTC. Residues: CASSHSGIQETQYF. V gene TRBV5-1 combines with J gene TRBJ2-5; 8 positions agree with TRBD2. V lost 4 bases to trimming and J lost 1 base; unmatched junction nucleotides: 3. Germline CDR1 and CDR2: SGHRS and YFSETQ. This CDR3 region has 14 residues.

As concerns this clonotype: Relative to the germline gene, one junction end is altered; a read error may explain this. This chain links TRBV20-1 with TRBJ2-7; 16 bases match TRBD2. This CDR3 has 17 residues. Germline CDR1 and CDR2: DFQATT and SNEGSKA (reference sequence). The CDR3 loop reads CCARAGTSGRAVHEQYF. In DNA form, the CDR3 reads TGCTGTGCTAGAGCCGGGACTAGCGGGAGGGCCGTGCACGAGCAGTACTTC.

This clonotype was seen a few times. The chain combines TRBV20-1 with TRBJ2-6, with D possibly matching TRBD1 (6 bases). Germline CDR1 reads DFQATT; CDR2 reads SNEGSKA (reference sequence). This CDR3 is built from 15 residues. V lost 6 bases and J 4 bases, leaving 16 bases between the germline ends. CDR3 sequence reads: CSASDRTGGANVLTF. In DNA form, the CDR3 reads TGCAGTGCCAGCGACAGGACCGGAGGGGCCAACGTCCTGACTTTC.

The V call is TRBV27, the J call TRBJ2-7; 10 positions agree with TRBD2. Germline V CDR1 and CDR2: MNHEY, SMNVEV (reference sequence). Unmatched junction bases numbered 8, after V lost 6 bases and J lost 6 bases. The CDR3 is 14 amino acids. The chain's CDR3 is CASRASGGPFEQYF. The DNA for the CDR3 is TGTGCCAGCAGGGCTAGCGGGGGCCCTTTCGAGCAGTACTTC.

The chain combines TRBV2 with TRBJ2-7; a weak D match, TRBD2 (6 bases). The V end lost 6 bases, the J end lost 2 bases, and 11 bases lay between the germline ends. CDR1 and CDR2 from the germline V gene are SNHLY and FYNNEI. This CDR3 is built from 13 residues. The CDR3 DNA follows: TGTGCCAGCAGCCGGGGGTCCGCCTACGAGCAGTACTTC. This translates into CASSRGSAYEQYF.

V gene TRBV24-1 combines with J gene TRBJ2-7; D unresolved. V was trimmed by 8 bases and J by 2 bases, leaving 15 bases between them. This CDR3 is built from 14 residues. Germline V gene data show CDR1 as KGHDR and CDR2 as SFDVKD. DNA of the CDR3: TGTGCCACCATGCGCCCAAAAGATGCCTACGAGCAGTACTTC. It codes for CATMRPKDAYEQYF.

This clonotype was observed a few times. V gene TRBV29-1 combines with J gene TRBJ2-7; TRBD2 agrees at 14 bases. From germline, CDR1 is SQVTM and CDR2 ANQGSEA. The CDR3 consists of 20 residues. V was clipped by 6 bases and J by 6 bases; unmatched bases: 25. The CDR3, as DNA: TGCAGCGTCGATACAGGGGGGACTAGCGGGAGTTCAGCACGACCTTCCGAGCAGTACTTC. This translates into CSVDTGGTSGSSARPSEQYF.

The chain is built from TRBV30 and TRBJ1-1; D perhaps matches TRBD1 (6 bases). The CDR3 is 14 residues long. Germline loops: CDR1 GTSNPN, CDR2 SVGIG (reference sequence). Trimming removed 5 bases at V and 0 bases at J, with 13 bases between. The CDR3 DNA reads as TGTGCCTGGGGGATCGGGACAATGAACACTGAAGCTTTCTTT. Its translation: CAWGIGTMNTEAFF. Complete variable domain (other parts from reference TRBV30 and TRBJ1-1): SQTIHQWPATLVQPVGSPLSLECTVEGTSNPNLYWYRQAAGRGLQLLFYSVGIGQISSEVPQNLSASRPQDRQFILSSKKLLLSDSGFYLCAWGIGTMNTEAFFGQGTRLTVV.

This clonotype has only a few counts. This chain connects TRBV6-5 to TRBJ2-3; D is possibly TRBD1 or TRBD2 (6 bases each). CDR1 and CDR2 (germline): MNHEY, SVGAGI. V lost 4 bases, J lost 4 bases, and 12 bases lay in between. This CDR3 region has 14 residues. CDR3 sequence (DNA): TGTGCCAGCAGTTCCTCGAGGGGGGCAGATACGCAGTATTTT. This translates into CASSSSRGADTQYF.

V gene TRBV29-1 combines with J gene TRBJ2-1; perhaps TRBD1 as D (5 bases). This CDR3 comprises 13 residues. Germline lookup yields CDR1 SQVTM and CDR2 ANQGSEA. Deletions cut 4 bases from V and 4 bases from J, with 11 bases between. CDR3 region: CSVARARYNEQFF. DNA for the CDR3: TGCAGCGTTGCCAGGGCCCGATACAATGAGCAGTTCTTC.

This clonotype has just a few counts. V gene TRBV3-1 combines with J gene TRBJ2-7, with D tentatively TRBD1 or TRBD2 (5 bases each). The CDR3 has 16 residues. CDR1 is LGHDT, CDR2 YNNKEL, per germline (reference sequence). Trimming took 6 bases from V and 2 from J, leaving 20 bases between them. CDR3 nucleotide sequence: TGTGCCAGCAGTCTGGGACGGGGCCAGCTTCCCTACGAGCAGTACTTC. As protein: CASSLGRGQLPYEQYF.

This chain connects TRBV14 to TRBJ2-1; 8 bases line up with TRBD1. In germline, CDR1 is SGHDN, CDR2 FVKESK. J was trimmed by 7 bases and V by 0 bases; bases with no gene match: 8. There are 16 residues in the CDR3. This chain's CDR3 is CASSQDMGTGGNEQFF. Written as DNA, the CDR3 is TGTGCCAGCAGCCAAGATATGGGGACAGGCGGGAATGAGCAGTTCTTC.

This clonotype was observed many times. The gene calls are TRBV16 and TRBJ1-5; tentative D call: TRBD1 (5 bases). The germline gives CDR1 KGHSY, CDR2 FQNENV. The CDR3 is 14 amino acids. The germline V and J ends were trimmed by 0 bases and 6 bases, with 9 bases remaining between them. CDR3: CASSQSRGSQPQHF. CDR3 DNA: TGTGCCAGCAGCCAATCAAGGGGAAGTCAGCCCCAGCATTTT.

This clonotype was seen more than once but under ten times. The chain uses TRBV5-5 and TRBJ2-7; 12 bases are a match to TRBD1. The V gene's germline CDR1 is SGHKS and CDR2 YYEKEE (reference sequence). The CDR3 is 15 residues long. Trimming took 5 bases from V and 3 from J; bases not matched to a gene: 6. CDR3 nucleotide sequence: TGTGCCAGCAGGCGGGGACAGGGGGCTATCTACGAGCAGTACTTC. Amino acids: CASRRGQGAIYEQYF.

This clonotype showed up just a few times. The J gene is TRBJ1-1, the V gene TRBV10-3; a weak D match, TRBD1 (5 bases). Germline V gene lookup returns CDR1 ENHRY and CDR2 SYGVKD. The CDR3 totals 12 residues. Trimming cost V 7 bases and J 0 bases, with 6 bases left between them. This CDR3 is CAIKGLNTEAFF. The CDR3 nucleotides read TGTGCCATCAAGGGGTTGAACACTGAAGCTTTCTTT.

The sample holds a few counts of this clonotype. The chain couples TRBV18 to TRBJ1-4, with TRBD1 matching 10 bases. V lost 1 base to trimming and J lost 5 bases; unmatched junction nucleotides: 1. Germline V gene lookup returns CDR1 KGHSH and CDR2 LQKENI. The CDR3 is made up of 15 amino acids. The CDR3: CASSPRQGANEKLFF. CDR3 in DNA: TGTGCCAGCTCACCACGACAGGGGGCAAATGAAAAACTGTTTTTT.

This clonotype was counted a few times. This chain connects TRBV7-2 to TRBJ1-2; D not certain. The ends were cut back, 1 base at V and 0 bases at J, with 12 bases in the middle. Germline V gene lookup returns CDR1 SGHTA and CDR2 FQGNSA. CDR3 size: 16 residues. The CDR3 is CASSLDNERANYGYTF. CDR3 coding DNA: TGTGCCAGCAGCTTAGATAATGAGCGCGCTAACTATGGCTACACCTTC.

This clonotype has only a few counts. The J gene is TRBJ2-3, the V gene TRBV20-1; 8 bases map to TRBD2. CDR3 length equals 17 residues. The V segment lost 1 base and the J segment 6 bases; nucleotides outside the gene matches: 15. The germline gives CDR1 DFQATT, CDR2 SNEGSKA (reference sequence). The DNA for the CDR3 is TGCAGTGCTAGAGGAACCGGGACTAGGGATATTGAGGATACGCAGTATTTT. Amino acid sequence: CSARGTGTRDIEDTQYF.

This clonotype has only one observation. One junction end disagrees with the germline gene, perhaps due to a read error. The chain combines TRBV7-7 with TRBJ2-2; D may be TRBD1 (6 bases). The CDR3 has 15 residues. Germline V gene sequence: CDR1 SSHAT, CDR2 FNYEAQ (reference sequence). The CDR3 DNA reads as TGTGCTAGCAGCCCGGACAGCCTGAACACCGGGGAGCTGTTTTTT. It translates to CASSPDSLNTGELFF.